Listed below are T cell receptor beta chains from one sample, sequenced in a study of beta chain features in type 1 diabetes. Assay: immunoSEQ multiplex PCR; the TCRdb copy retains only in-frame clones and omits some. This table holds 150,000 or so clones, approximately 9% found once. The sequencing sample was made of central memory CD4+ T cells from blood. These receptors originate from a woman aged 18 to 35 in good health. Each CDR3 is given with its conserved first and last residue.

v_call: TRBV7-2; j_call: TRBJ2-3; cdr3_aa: CASSLVRAGGSTDTQYF
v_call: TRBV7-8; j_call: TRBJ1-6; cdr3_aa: CASSLGARGHSPLHF
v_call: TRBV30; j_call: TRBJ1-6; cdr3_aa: CAWSGLGSPLHF
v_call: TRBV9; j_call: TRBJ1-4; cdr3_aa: CASSVAGQGEKLFF
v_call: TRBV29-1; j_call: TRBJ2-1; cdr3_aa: CSVEGLAGGYEQFF
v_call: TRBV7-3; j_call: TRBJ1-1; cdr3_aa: CASSLYRDTEAFF
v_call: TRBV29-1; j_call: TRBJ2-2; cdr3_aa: CSVRTGRTGELFF
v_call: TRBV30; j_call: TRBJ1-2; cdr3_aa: CAWGTVHANYGYTF
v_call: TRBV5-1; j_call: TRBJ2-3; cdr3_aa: CASRSDRGTDTQYF
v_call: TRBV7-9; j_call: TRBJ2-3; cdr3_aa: CASSSTLSADTQYF
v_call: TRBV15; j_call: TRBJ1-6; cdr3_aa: CATSLRQGHNSPLHF
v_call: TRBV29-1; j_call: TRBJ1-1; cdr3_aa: CSAKGVELNTEAFF
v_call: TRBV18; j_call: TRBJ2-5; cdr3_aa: CASSPGTNQETQYF
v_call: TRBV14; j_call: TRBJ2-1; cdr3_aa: CASSQDLRGYLNNEQFF
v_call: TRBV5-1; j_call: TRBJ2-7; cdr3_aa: CASSSGRGASYEQYF
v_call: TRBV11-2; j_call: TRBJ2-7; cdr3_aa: CASSLGQGLYEQYF
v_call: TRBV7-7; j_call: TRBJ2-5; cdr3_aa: CASSPAWGGQETQYF
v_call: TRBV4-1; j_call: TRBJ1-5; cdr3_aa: CASSQPTQGSRQPQHF
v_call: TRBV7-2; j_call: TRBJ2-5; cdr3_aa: CASRPASKETQYF
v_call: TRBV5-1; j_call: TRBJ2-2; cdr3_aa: CASSFGGRTGELFF
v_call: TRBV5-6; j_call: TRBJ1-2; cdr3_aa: CASSTRGLGYTF
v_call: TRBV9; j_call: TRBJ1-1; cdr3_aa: CASSVIGDGEAFF
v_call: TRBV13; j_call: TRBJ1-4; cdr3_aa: CASSLGRNNEKLFF
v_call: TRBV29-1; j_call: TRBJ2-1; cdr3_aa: CSVSQGQEEFF
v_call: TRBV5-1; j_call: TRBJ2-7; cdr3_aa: CASSSDPGTAKGQYF
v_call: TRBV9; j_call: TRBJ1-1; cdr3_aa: CASSVGHNREAFF
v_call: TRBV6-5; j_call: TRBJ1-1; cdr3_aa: CASIEPRNTEAFF
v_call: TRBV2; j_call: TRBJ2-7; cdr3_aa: CASTYSSEQYF
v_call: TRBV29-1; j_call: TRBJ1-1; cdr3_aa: CSVEQGNTEAFF
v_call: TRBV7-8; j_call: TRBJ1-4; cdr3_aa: CASSLAGSEKLFF
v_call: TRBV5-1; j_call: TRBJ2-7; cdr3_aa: CASSPRGSGSSYEQYF
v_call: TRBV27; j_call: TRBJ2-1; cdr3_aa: CASSSQGGQFF
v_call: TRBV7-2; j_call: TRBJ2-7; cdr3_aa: CASSASGYEQYF
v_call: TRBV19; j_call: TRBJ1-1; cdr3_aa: CASSISRDRNTEAFF
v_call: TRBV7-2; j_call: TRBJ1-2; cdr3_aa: CASSPRTGSTGNYGYTF
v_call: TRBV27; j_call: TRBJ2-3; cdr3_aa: CASSPRGPGTDTQYF